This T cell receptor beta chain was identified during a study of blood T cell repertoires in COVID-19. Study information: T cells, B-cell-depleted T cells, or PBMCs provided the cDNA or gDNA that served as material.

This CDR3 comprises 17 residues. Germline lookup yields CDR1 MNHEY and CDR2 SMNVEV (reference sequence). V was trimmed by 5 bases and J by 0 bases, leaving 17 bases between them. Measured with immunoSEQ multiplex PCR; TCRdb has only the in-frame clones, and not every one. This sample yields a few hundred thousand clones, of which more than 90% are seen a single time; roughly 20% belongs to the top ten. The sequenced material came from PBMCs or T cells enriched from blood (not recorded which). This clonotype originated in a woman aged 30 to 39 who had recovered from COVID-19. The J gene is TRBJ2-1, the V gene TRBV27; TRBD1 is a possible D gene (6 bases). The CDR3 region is CASSPRRTVRSYNEQFF. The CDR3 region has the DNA TGTGCCAGCAGTCCTAGACGGACAGTCCGCTCCTACAATGAGCAGTTCTTC.